The 20 T cell receptor beta chains listed next were all sequenced from one sample in a study of technical replicates of blood from a handful of donors. Libraries were prepared by immunoSEQ multiplex PCR; TCRdb keeps only in-frame clonotypes and omits some of them. Among 70,000 to 95,000 clones listed, approximately 95% were seen once. The specimen was T cells isolated from PBMCs. The receptors were sampled from a human donor in good health.

V gene TRBV18 combines with J gene TRBJ2-3; D call uncertain. The V end lost 2 bases, the J end lost 3 bases, and 3 bases lay between the germline ends. This CDR3 is 12 amino acids long. Germline assignment: CDR1 KGHSH and CDR2 LQKENI. As DNA, the CDR3 is TGTGCCAGCTCACCATCGACAGATACGCAGTATTTT. This sequence encodes CASSPSTDTQYF.

This chain uses TRBV5-1 with TRBJ2-7; 11 positions agree with TRBD2. CDR3 size: 15 residues. CDR1 is SGHRS and CDR2 is YFSETQ in the germline V gene. Trimming cost V 4 bases and J 3 bases; bases outside gene matches: 6. The CDR3 sequence: CASSTGTSGYYEQYF. CDR3 nucleotide sequence: TGCGCCAGCAGCACCGGGACTAGCGGTTACTACGAGCAGTACTTC. The variable domain in full, with the rest retrieved from reference TRBV5-1 and TRBJ2-7, is KAGVTQTPRYLIKTRGQQVTLSCSPISGHRSVSWYQQTPGQGLQFLFEYFSETQRNKGNFPGRFSGRQFSNSRSEMNVSTLELGDSALYLCASSTGTSGYYEQYFGPGTRLTVT.

The chain employs TRBV9 and TRBJ2-3; 9 bases map to TRBD2. Per germline, CDR1 SGDLS and CDR2 YYNGEE. The CDR3 is 17 amino acids. Losses at the gene ends were 0 bases for V and 6 bases for J; bases not matched to a gene: 11. The CDR3 is CASSVGRSGGSIDTQYF. The CDR3 nucleotides read TGTGCCAGCAGCGTAGGTAGGAGCGGGGGGTCGATTGATACGCAGTATTTT.

The chain uses TRBV7-6 and TRBJ2-7; possibly TRBD1 for D (6 bases). There are 14 residues in the CDR3. V shed 5 bases and J shed 0 bases, with 11 bases lying between them. CDR1 and CDR2 from the germline V gene are SGHVS and FNYEAQ. The CDR3, as DNA: TGTGCCAGCAGCCGGATACAGGGCTCCTACGAGCAGTACTTC. Its translation: CASSRIQGSYEQYF.

The rearrangement uses TRBV29-1 and TRBJ2-3; D possibly corresponds to TRBD1 (5 bases). CDR1 is SQVTM and CDR2 is ANQGSEA in the germline V gene. Trimming pared 7 bases from V and 6 bases from J, leaving 17 bases between. The CDR3 contains 13 residues. The CDR3 DNA follows: TGCAGCGCCGTGGGGCAACTTGGGGATACGCAGTATTTT. It encodes CSAVGQLGDTQYF.

The chain is built from TRBV7-9 and TRBJ1-1; 7 bases agree with TRBD1. V lost 2 bases, J lost 3 bases, and 3 bases stayed unmatched. This CDR3 spans 14 amino acids. Per germline, CDR1 SEHNR and CDR2 FQNEAQ (reference sequence). The CDR3 nucleotides read TGTGCCAGCAGCTTAAGTGACAGGGACACTGAAGCTTTCTTT. As protein: CASSLSDRDTEAFF.

The genes are TRBV4-1 and TRBJ2-2; 7 positions match TRBD2. This CDR3 region has 15 residues. The V gene's germline CDR1 is MGHRA and CDR2 YSYEKL. The junction had 4 bases not matched to a gene; V was cut back by 4 bases and J by 2 bases. The CDR3 loop is CASSPGTINTGELFF. Written as DNA, the CDR3 is TGCGCCAGCAGCCCCGGGACTATCAACACCGGGGAGCTGTTTTTT.

This clone has just one count. The chain uses TRBV7-2 and TRBJ1-4; D gene ambiguous. V shed 11 bases and J shed 8 bases, with 21 bases lying between them. This CDR3 contains 14 residues. Germline V lookup: CDR1 SGHTA, CDR2 FQGNSA. CDR3 protein: CADSEVSGNEKLFF. DNA for the CDR3: TGTGCCGACTCGGAGGTTAGCGGGAACGAAAAACTGTTTTTT.

The chain couples TRBV29-1 to TRBJ2-7; TRBD1 aligns across 8 bases. The CDR3 runs to 12 residues. The germline V gene encodes CDR1 SQVTM and CDR2 ANQGSEA. The V segment lost 7 bases and the J segment 5 bases; nucleotides outside the gene matches: 7. CDR3 DNA sequence: TGCAGCGCAAGAGAGGACAGGGACGAGCAGTACTTC. Residues: CSAREDRDEQYF.

DNA for the CDR3: TGTGCCAGTAGTATGATTCCAGGAGACAGGGGTTCGGGGGAGTATTTT. The encoded protein is CASSMIPGDRGSGEYF. The chain employs TRBV19 and TRBJ2-3; 8 nucleotides line up with TRBD1. Germline CDR1 and CDR2: LNHDA and SQIVND (reference sequence). The ends lost 3 bases at V and 13 bases at J; junction bases unmatched: 18. This CDR3 is built from 16 residues.

This clone came up once. The chain combines TRBV5-8 with TRBJ1-2; D not resolved. The V gene lost 6 bases and the J gene lost 5 bases, with 14 bases spanning the gap. CDR3 size: 13 residues. CDR1 and CDR2 (germline): SGHTS, YDEGEE. Here the CDR3 DNA reads TGTGCCAGCAAGAAAGATACGGGTTATGGCTACACCTTC. Protein sequence: CASKKDTGYGYTF.

The rearrangement joins TRBV6-6 to TRBJ2-7; 8 bases line up with TRBD1. The germline gives CDR1 MNHNY, CDR2 SVGAGI (reference sequence). V was clipped by 6 bases and J by 2 bases; unmatched bases: 9. This CDR3 spans 15 amino acids. The DNA of the CDR3 is TGTGCCAGCAGAGGACAGGGTTTAGGGGCCTACGAGCAGTACTTC. Translation gives CASRGQGLGAYEQYF.

The V call is TRBV6-5, the J call TRBJ2-3, with TRBD1 matching over 10 bases. Trimming at V came to 7 bases and at J to 3 bases, leaving 7 bases not matched to a gene. The CDR3 runs 15 residues. Per the germline V gene, CDR1 is MNHEY and CDR2 is SVGAGI. CDR3 loop: CASNDRGRGTDTQYF. CDR3 coding DNA: TGTGCCAGCAACGACAGGGGGCGCGGAACAGATACGCAGTATTTT.

The chain is built from TRBV14 and TRBJ1-4; 7 nucleotides match TRBD1. This CDR3 is 17 amino acids long. V lost 6 bases, J lost 5 bases, and 15 bases stayed unmatched. Germline V gene sequence: CDR1 SGHDN, CDR2 FVKESK. DNA of the CDR3: TGTGCCAGCAGGCGGACAGGCCTGTCTAACAAGAATGAAAAACTGTTTTTT. It specifies CASRRTGLSNKNEKLFF.

V usage is TRBV7-6 and J usage is TRBJ2-7; D gene uncertain. CDR3 length equals 14 residues. Germline V gives CDR1 SGHVS, CDR2 FNYEAQ. V gave up 3 bases and J gave up 0 bases, with 9 bases separating them. CDR3 in DNA: TGTGCCAGCAGCTTTATCCTGAGCTCCTACGAGCAGTACTTC. Encoded protein: CASSFILSSYEQYF.

This chain connects TRBV11-2 to TRBJ2-1; 9 nucleotides align to TRBD2. This CDR3 has 15 residues. V gave up 4 bases and J gave up 2 bases; unmatched junction bases: 3. CDR1 is SGHAT, CDR2 FQNNGV, per germline. DNA of the CDR3: TGTGCCAGCAGCTCTAGCGGGGTGACCTACAATGAGCAGTTCTTC. Encoded protein: CASSSSGVTYNEQFF.

The V and J genes are TRBV11-2 and TRBJ1-1; D is ambiguous. CDR1 SGHAT and CDR2 FQNNGV come from the germline V gene. This CDR3 has 15 amino acids. V lost 1 base, J lost 0 bases, and 9 bases lay in between. The CDR3 DNA is TGTGCCAGCAGCTTAGCAGAGGGTATGAACACTGAAGCTTTCTTT. As protein: CASSLAEGMNTEAFF.

The J gene is TRBJ1-3, the V gene TRBV2, with 9 bases lining up with TRBD1. Germline V gives CDR1 SNHLY, CDR2 FYNNEI. The CDR3 sequence is 16 residues long. The V and J ends lost 8 bases and 4 bases, in that order; junction bases with no gene match: 12. The CDR3 sequence: CASSPTGGFFGNTIYF. The CDR3 DNA is TGTGCCAGCTCCCCAACAGGGGGCTTTTTCGGAAACACCATATATTTT.

The chain carries TRBV9 and TRBJ2-3; D might be TRBD1 (5 bases). Germline V CDR1 and CDR2: SGDLS, YYNGEE. The CDR3 is 13 amino acids. Trimming shortened V by 0 bases and J by 10 bases, and 12 bases separated the two germline ends. The CDR3 spells CASSVEGLTPQYF. The CDR3 DNA reads as TGTGCCAGCAGCGTAGAGGGGCTCACGCCGCAGTATTTT.

The rearrangement uses TRBV7-6 and TRBJ1-1, with D perhaps matching TRBD1 (5 bases). Trimming took off 6 bases at V and 4 bases at J, with 9 bases between the two ends. The length of the CDR3 is 12 residues. From germline, CDR1 is SGHVS and CDR2 FNYEAQ. The CDR3 DNA reads as TGTGCCAGCAGTTCAAGGGGCACTGAAGCTTTCTTT. Protein sequence: CASSSRGTEAFF.